This entry concerns a single T cell receptor beta chain. Its antigen remains unknown. This entry belongs to a study of T cells expressing NK-cell markers. Overall study: Sorted CD3+CD56-NKG2C+, CD3+CD56+NKG2C- and CD3+CD56+NKG2C+ T cells were the source of the TCR beta repertoires. Broader study findings: Leadership of the CD3+CD56-NKG2C+ fraction also belonged to these clonotypes in a handful of donors. Clones of NKG2C+ T cells that had expanded were of unclear HCMV specificity.

TCR beta libraries carry UMIs added by 5'RACE template switching. Following a re-call of the 5' RACE reads, TCRdb has one entry per CDR3 protein and lacks DNA. In all, the sample yields around 180,000 distinct CDR3 sequences. The CDR3 runs to 12 residues. Germline CDR1 WSHSY, CDR2 SAAADI. The material sequenced was blood T cells: a sorted CD56 or NKG2C T cell subset, CD4+ or CD8+ T cells, or bulk PBMC T cells (not recorded which). The V gene is TRBV10-2, the J gene TRBJ2-1. This receptor was obtained from a man between 18 and 69 years old in good health. The CDR3 reads CASSESSVGQFF.